This passage covers 9 T cell receptor beta chains from one sample sequenced in a study of cytomegalovirus exposure and HLA in healthy donors. The primer mix had 60 Vbeta and 13 Jbeta primers. Measured with immunoSEQ multiplex PCR; TCRdb has only the in-frame clones, and not every one. The sample lists 100,000 or so clones; around 80% were seen once. Sequenced material: PBMCs. These receptor sequences come from a man aged 25 to 45 in good health and CMV-seronegative.

The chain joins TRBV5-1 to TRBJ2-1; 12 bases align to TRBD2. V gave up 7 bases and J gave up 8 bases; unmatched junction bases: 13. The germline V gene encodes CDR1 SGHRS and CDR2 YFSETQ. This CDR3 contains 16 residues. This CDR3 reads CASSATSGSAGHEQFF. For the CDR3, the DNA is TGCGCCAGCTCCGCGACTAGCGGGAGCGCTGGCCATGAGCAGTTCTTC.

The chain is built from TRBV6-5 and TRBJ2-3; 9 positions match TRBD1. The CDR3 loop spans 15 amino acids. With 4 bases clipped from V and 4 bases from J, the junction kept 6 bases outside the gene matches. CDR1 is MNHEY and CDR2 is SVGAGI in the germline V gene. As DNA, the CDR3 is TGTGCCAGCAGTTTTGGACAGGGGCCGGCAGATACGCAGTATTTT. This gives the protein CASSFGQGPADTQYF.

The V call is TRBV2, the J call TRBJ1-5; D is perhaps TRBD1 (5 bases). Trimming removed 3 bases from V and 5 bases from J, with 8 bases in between. CDR3 size: 13 residues. CDR1 is SNHLY, CDR2 FYNNEI, per germline. CDR3 sequence: CASSDMGHQPQHF. The CDR3 DNA reads TGTGCCAGCAGTGACATGGGGCATCAGCCCCAGCATTTT.

This clone has only a few counts. The chain links TRBV19 to TRBJ2-1, with D maybe TRBD1 (5 bases). Germline lookup yields CDR1 LNHDA and CDR2 SQIVND (reference sequence). The CDR3 is 13 amino acids. Trimming left V 7 bases short and J 4 bases short, with 11 bases between. The CDR3 bases are TGTGCCAGTACCACAGGCGCGTACAATGAGCAGTTCTTC. Protein sequence: CASTTGAYNEQFF.

This clone was recorded a few times. The chain links TRBV5-8 to TRBJ1-5; 8 nucleotides agree with TRBD1. J lost 7 bases, V lost 4 bases, and 13 bases had no gene match. The CDR3 spans 16 residues. Germline V lookup: CDR1 SGHTS, CDR2 YDEGEE. The CDR3 nucleotides are TGTGCCAGCAGCATCTACACAGGGGGTCGGGGACAGCCCCAGCATTTT. This codes for CASSIYTGGRGQPQHF. Together with reference TRBV5-8 and TRBJ1-5, the CDR3 gives the full variable domain: EAGVTQSPTHLIKTRGQQATLRCSPISGHTSVYWYQQALGLGLQFLLWYDEGEERNRGNFPPRFSGRQFPNYSSELNVNALELEDSALYLCASSIYTGGRGQPQHFGDGTRLSIL.

The table lists this clone with a count of one. The rearrangement joins TRBV2 to TRBJ2-3, with 8 bases lining up with TRBD1. The CDR3 covers 15 residues. The V segment lost 5 bases and the J segment 3 bases; nucleotides outside the gene matches: 7. The germline V gene encodes CDR1 SNHLY and CDR2 FYNNEI. CDR3 DNA sequence: TGTGCCAGCAGTTATGGACAGGGTTGGACAGATACGCAGTATTTT. Protein product: CASSYGQGWTDTQYF.

The chain uses TRBV14 and TRBJ2-1; D is unclear. Germline V gene data show CDR1 as SGHDN and CDR2 as FVKESK. V lost 4 bases and J 1 base, leaving 11 bases between the germline ends. This CDR3 has 15 residues. CDR3 residues: CASSPSRRSYNEQFF. DNA of the CDR3: TGTGCCAGCAGCCCATCACGGAGATCCTACAATGAGCAGTTCTTC.

The chain has TRBV9 and TRBJ2-2; 8 bases map to TRBD2. The V segment lost 3 bases and the J segment 4 bases; nucleotides outside the gene matches: 5. Germline V gene data show CDR1 as SGDLS and CDR2 as YYNGEE. The CDR3 runs 15 residues. CDR3 nucleotides: TGTGCCAGCAGCGCAAGCGGGAGTGCCACCGGGGAGCTGTTTTTT. Its protein is CASSASGSATGELFF.

The chain employs TRBV2 and TRBJ1-2; 8 nucleotides agree with TRBD1. This CDR3 has 13 residues. In germline, CDR1 is SNHLY, CDR2 FYNNEI. V shed 6 bases and J 8 bases; nucleotides not matched to a gene: 8. The CDR3 nucleotides read TGTGCCAGCAGCTGGACAGGGCAAGACGGCTACACCTTC. This translates into CASSWTGQDGYTF.